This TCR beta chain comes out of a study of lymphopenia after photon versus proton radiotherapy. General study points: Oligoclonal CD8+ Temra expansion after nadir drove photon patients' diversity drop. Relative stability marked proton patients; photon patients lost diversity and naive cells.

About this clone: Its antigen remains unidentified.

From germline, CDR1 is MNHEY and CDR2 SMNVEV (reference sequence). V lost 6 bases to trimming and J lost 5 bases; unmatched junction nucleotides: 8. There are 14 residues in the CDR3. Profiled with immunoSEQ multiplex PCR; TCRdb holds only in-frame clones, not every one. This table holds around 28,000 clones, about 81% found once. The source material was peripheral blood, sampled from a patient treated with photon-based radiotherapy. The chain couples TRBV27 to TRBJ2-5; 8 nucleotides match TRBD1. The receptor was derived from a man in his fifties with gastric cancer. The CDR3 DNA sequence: TGTGCCAGCAGCCAGACAGGGGATCACGAGACCCAGTACTTC. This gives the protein CASSQTGDHETQYF.